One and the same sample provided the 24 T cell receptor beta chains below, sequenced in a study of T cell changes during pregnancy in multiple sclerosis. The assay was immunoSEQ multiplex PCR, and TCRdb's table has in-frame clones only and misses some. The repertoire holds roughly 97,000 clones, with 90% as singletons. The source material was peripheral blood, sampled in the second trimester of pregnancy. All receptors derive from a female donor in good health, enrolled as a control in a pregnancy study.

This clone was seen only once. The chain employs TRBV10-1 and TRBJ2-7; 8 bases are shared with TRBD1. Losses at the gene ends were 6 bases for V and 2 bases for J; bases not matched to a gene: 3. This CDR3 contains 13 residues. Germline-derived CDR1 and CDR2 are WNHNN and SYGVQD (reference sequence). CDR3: CASSLTGAYEQYF. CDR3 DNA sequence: TGCGCCAGCAGCTTGACAGGGGCCTACGAGCAGTACTTC.

The CDR3 protein is CASSGNREAIGGYTF. The CDR3 DNA is TGCGCCAGCAGCGGCAACAGGGAAGCCATCGGGGGCTACACCTTC. This sequence joins TRBV5-1 and TRBJ1-2, with D possibly TRBD1 on 6 matching bases. Germline V gene lookup returns CDR1 SGHRS and CDR2 YFSETQ. This CDR3 has 15 residues. Deletions cut 4 bases from V and 8 bases from J, with 21 bases between.

The CDR3 here is CASSQTGDSNQPQHF. As DNA, the CDR3 is TGCGCCAGCAGCCAGACAGGGGATAGCAATCAGCCCCAGCATTTT. The rearrangement joins TRBV5-1 to TRBJ1-5; 8 positions match TRBD1. V was pared by 4 bases and J by 0 bases, with 3 bases of the junction left unmatched. Germline values: CDR1 SGHRS, CDR2 YFSETQ. CDR3 length: 15 residues.

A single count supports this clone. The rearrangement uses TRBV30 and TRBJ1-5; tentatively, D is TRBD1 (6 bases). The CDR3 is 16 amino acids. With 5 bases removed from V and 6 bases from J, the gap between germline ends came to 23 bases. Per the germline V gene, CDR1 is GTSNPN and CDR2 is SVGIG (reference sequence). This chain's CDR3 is CAWDGRGSPRPQPQHF. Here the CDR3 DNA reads TGTGCCTGGGACGGGAGGGGGTCGCCCCGGCCTCAGCCCCAGCATTTT.

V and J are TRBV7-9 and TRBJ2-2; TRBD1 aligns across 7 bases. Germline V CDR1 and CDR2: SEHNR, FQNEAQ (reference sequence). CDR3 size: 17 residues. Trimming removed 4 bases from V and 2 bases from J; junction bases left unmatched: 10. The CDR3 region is CASSYRGSIGNTGELFF. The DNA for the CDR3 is TGTGCCAGCAGCTACAGGGGATCGATCGGAAACACCGGGGAGCTGTTTTTT.

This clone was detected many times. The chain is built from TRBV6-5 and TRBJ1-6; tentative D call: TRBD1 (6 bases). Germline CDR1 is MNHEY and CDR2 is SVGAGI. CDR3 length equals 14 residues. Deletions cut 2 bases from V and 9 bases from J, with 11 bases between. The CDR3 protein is CASSYIQGSSPLHF. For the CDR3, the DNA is TGTGCCAGCAGTTACATCCAGGGGAGTTCACCCCTCCACTTT.

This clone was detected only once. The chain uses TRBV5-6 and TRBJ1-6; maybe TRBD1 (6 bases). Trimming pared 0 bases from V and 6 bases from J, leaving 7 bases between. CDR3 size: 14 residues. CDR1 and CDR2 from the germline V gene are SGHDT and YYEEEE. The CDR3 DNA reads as TGTGCCAGCAGCTTGGGAGGGGGTAATTCACCCCTCCACTTT. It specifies CASSLGGGNSPLHF.

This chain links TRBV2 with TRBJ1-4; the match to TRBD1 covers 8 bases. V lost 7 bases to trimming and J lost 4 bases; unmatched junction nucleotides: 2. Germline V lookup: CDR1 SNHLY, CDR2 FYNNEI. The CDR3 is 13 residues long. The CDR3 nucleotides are TGTGCCAGCATCGGACAGGGTAATGAAAAACTGTTTTTT. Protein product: CASIGQGNEKLFF.

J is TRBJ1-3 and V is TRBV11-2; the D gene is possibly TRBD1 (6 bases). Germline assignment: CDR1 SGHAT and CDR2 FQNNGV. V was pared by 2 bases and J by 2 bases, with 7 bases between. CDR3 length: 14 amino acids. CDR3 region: CASSLSGAGNTIYF. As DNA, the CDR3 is TGTGCCAGCAGCTTATCAGGGGCTGGAAACACCATATATTTT.

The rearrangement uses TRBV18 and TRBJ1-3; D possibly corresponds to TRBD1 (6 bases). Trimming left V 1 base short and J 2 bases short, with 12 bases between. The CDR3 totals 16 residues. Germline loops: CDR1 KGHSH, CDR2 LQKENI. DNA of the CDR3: TGTGCCAGCTCACCACTCGTCAGGGGAGCTGGAAACACCATATATTTT. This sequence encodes CASSPLVRGAGNTIYF.

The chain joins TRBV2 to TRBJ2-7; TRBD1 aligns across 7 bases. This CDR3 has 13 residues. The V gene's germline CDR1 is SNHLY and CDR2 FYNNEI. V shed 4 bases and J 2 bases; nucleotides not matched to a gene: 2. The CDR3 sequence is CASSADRTYEQYF. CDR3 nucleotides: TGTGCCAGCAGTGCGGACAGGACCTACGAGCAGTACTTC.

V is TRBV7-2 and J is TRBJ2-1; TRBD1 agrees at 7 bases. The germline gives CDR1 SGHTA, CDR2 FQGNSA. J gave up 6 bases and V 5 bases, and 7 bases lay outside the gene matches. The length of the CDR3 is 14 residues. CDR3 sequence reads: CASSLGQLGNEQFF. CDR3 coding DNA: TGTGCCAGCAGCCTGGGACAGCTGGGCAATGAGCAGTTCTTC.

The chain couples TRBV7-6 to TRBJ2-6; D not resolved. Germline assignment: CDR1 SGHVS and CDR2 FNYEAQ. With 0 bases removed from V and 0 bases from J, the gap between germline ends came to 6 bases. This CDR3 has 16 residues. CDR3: CASSLARPSGANVLTF. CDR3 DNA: TGTGCCAGCAGCTTAGCCAGGCCCTCTGGGGCCAACGTCCTGACTTTC. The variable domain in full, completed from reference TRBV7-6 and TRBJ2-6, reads GAGVSQSPRYKVTKRGQDVALRCDPISGHVSLYWYRQALGQGPEFLTYFNYEAQQDKSGLPNDRFSAERPEGSISTLTIQRTEQRDSAMYRCASSLARPSGANVLTFGAGSRLTVL.

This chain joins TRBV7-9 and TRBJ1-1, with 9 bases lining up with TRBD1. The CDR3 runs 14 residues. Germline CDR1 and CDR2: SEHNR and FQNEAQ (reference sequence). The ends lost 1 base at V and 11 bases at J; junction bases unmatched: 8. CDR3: CASSLEGGQGGAFF. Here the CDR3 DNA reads TGTGCCAGCAGCTTAGAAGGGGGACAGGGCGGGGCTTTCTTT.

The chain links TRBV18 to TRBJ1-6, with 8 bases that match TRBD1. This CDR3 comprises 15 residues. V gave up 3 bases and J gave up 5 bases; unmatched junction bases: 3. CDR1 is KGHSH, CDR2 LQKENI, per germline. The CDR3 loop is CASSPTTGDNSPLHF. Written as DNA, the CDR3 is TGTGCCAGCTCACCGACGACAGGGGATAATTCACCCCTCCACTTT.

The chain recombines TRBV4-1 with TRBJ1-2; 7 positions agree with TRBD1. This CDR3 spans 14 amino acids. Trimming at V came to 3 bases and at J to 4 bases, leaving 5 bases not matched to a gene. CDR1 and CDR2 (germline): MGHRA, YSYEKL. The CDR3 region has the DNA TGCGCCAGCAGCCACTCCACAGGGGCCTATGGCTACACCTTC. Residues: CASSHSTGAYGYTF.

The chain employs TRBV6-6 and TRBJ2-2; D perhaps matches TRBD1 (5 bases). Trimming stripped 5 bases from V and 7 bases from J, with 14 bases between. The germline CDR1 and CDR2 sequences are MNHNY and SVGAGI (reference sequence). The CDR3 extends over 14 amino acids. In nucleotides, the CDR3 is TGTGCCAGCAGTACACGTTTAAGGGGCGGGGAGCTGTTTTTT. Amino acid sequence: CASSTRLRGGELFF.

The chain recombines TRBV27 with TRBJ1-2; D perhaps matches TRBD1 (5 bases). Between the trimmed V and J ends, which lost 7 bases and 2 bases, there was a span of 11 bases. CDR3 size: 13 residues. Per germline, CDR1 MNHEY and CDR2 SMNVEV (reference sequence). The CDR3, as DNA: TGTGCCAGCACCGCAGGGTTAAACTATGGCTACACCTTC. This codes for CASTAGLNYGYTF.

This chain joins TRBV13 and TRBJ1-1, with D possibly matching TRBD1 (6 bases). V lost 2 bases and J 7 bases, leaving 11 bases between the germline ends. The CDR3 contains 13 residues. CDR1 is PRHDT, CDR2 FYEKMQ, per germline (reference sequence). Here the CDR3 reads CASSLKLDSEAFF. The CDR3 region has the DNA TGTGCCAGCAGCTTAAAATTGGACAGTGAAGCTTTCTTT.

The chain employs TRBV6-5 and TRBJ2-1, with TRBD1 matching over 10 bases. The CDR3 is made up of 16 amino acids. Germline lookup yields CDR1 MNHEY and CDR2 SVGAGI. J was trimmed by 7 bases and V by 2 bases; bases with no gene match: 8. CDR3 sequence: CASSYTTPGQGNEQFF. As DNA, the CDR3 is TGTGCCAGCAGTTACACCACACCGGGACAGGGGAATGAGCAGTTCTTC.

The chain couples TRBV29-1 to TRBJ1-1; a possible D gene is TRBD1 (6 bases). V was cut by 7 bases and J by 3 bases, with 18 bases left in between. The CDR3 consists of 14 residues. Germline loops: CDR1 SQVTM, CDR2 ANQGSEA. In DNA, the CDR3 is TGCAGCGGGAAGATTTCAGGGGAGCACACTGAAGCTTTCTTT. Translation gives CSGKISGEHTEAFF. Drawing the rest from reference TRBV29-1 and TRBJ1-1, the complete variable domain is SAVISQKPSRDICQRGTSLTIQCQVDSQVTMMFWYRQQPGQSLTLIATANQGSEATYESGFVIDKFPISRPNLTFSTLTVSNMSPEDSSIYLCSGKISGEHTEAFFGQGTRLTVV.

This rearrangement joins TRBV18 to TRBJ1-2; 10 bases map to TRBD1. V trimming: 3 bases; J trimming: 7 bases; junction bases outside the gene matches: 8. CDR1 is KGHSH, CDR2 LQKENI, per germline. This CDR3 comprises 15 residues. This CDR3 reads CASSPPGTGVSGYTF. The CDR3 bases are TGTGCCAGCTCACCCCCGGGGACAGGGGTGAGTGGCTACACCTTC. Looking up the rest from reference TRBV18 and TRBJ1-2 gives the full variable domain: NAGVMQNPRHLVRRRGQEARLRCSPMKGHSHVYWYRQLPEEGLKFMVYLQKENIIDESGMPKERFSAEFPKEGPSILRIQQVVRGDSAAYFCASSPPGTGVSGYTFGSGTRLTVV.

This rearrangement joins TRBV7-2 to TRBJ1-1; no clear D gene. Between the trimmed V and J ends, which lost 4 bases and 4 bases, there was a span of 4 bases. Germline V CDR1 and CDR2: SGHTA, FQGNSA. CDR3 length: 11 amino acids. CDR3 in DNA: TGTGCCAGCAGCTCCGGCACTGAAGCTTTCTTT. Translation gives CASSSGTEAFF.

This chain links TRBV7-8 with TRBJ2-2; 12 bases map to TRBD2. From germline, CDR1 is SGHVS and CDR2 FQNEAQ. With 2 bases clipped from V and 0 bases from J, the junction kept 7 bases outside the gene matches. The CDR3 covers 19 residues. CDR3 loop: CASSLLLAGGPSNTGELFF. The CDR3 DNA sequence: TGTGCCAGCAGCTTACTACTAGCGGGGGGCCCCTCGAACACCGGGGAGCTGTTTTTT.